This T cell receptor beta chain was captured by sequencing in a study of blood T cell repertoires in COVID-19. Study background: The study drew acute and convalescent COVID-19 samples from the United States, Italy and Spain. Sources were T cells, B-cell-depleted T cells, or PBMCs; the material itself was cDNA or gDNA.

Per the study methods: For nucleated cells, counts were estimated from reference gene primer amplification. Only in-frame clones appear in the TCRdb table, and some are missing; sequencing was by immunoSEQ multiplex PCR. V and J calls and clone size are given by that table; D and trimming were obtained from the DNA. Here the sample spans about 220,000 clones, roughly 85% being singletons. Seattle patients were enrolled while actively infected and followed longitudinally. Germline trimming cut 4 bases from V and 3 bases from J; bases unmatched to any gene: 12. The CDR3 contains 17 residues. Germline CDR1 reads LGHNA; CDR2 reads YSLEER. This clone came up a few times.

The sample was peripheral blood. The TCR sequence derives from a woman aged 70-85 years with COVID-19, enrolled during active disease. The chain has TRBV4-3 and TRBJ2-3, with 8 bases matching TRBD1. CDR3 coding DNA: TGCGCCAGCAGCCCCCTAAGCCAGGGGGCTCGGACAGATACGCAGTATTTT. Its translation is CASSPLSQGARTDTQYF.